These 19 T cell receptor beta chains were sequenced from one sample in a study of somatic mutations in cytotoxic T cells in rheumatoid arthritis. The repertoire was sequenced with immunoSEQ multiplex PCR; TCRdb's copy has only in-frame clones and lacks some. Altogether under 7,500 clones are present, approximately 90% being singletons, with the ten largest covering 26%. Sequencing was carried out using CD8+ T cells sorted from blood. The receptors shown here come from a woman in her 70s with rheumatoid arthritis.

The chain recombines TRBV7-2 with TRBJ2-2; D perhaps matches TRBD2 (6 bases). Trimming took off 6 bases at V and 1 base at J, with 18 bases between the two ends. Looked up from germline, CDR1 is SGHTA and CDR2 is FQGNSA. The CDR3 spans 17 residues. This chain's CDR3 is CASSPTEGQRNTGELFF. The DNA of the CDR3 is TGTGCCAGCAGTCCGACGGAGGGCCAACGGAACACCGGGGAGCTGTTTTTT.

This clone was seen a handful of times. The V call is TRBV7-8, the J call TRBJ2-7; possible D gene TRBD2, 6 bases. The CDR3 is made up of 14 amino acids. V was clipped by 5 bases and J by 2 bases, with 13 bases between them. The germline gives CDR1 SGHVS, CDR2 FQNEAQ. The CDR3 sequence is CASSPLPGAYEQYF. The CDR3 coding sequence is TGTGCCAGCAGCCCGCTTCCGGGGGCCTACGAGCAGTACTTC.

The CDR3 region is CASSLRTGLTTDTQYF. The CDR3 DNA follows: TGTGCCAGCAGCTTACGAACGGGACTTACCACAGATACGCAGTATTTT. The genes are TRBV11-2 and TRBJ2-3, with D perhaps TRBD2 (6 bases). V dropped 2 bases and J dropped 2 bases, with 14 bases sitting between them. Germline V gives CDR1 SGHAT, CDR2 FQNNGV. This CDR3 is 16 amino acids long.

The rearrangement links TRBV6-1 to TRBJ2-7; the D gene is possibly TRBD1 (6 bases). Trimming took 7 bases from V and 4 from J, leaving 11 bases between them. The CDR3 loop spans 12 amino acids. Germline V gene lookup returns CDR1 MNHNS and CDR2 SASEGT. CDR3 amino acids: CASTGQFYEQYF. DNA for the CDR3: TGTGCCAGCACCGGACAGTTTTACGAGCAGTACTTC.

The chain has TRBV21-1 and TRBJ2-7; TRBD1 reflects the table's D call only, with no check against the DNA. TRBV21-1 is designated a pseudogene. This CDR3 has 18 amino acids. The CDR3 nucleotides read TGTGCCAGCAGCAAAGTCCCCTCGCGGCAGGGAATGGCCTACGAGCAGTACTTC. Translating gives CASSKVPSRQGMAYEQYF.

The chain carries TRBV29-1 and TRBJ1-2; no clear D. Germline CDR1 and CDR2: SQVTM and ANQGSEA. Trimming took 6 bases from V and 8 from J, leaving 4 bases between them. This CDR3 has 8 amino acids. In nucleotides, the CDR3 is TGCAGCGTACACGGCTACACCTTC. It encodes CSVHGYTF.

The chain's CDR3 is CASSLGRVNNEQFF. The CDR3 region has the DNA TGTGCCAGCAGCTTAGGCAGGGTCAACAATGAGCAGTTCTTC. V gene TRBV5-6 combines with J gene TRBJ2-1; possibly TRBD1 for D (5 bases). This CDR3 has 14 amino acids. Germline CDR1 is SGHDT and CDR2 is YYEEEE. The V end was cut by 2 bases, the J end by 5 bases, with 11 bases between.

The chain is built from TRBV13 and TRBJ2-7, with 7 nucleotides matching TRBD1. Trimming at V came to 5 bases and at J to 2 bases, leaving 9 bases not matched to a gene. The CDR3 sequence is 15 residues long. The germline gives CDR1 PRHDT, CDR2 FYEKMQ (reference sequence). The CDR3 DNA reads as TGTGCCAGCAGCCTCGGGACAGACCTAACCTACGAGCAGTACTTC. It is translated as CASSLGTDLTYEQYF.

This chain links TRBV27 with TRBJ2-7, with D perhaps matching TRBD1 (7 bases). The CDR3 totals 16 residues. The V gene's germline CDR1 is MNHEY and CDR2 SMNVEV (reference sequence). Trimming left V 10 bases short and J 6 bases short, with 28 bases between. DNA of the CDR3: TGTGCCACCAGGGGGGCAGGGGACCTACCGAAGAGCGAGCAGTACTTC. Translation: CATRGAGDLPKSEQYF.

In nucleotides, the CDR3 is TGTGCCAGCAGCCCCGGTGGCTATGGCTACACCTTC. Its protein product is CASSPGGYGYTF. The chain carries TRBV5-8 and TRBJ1-2; D uncertain. V lost 4 bases to trimming and J lost 4 bases, with 8 bases between them. This CDR3 contains 12 residues. Germline assignment: CDR1 SGHTS and CDR2 YDEGEE.

The chain links TRBV25-1 to TRBJ2-1, with D perhaps matching TRBD2 (5 bases). This CDR3 is 12 amino acids long. Germline lookup yields CDR1 MGHDK and CDR2 SYGVNS. Deletions cut 1 base from V and 8 bases from J, with 6 bases between. In nucleotides, the CDR3 is TGTGCCAGCAGTGAATTGGGAGATGAGCAGTTCTTC. Amino acid sequence: CASSELGDEQFF.

The V and J genes are TRBV7-9 and TRBJ1-3; D uncertain. V lost 1 base, J lost 4 bases, and 8 bases lay in between. Germline CDR1 and CDR2: SEHNR and FQNEAQ (reference sequence). The CDR3 totals 14 residues. CDR3 sequence reads: CASSLVVSGNTIYF. The DNA of the CDR3 is TGTGCCAGCAGCTTAGTTGTTTCGGGAAACACCATATATTTT.

The rearrangement links TRBV2 to TRBJ2-7; weak D call: TRBD1 (6 bases). The CDR3 is 13 residues long. With 4 bases removed from V and 6 bases from J, the gap between germline ends came to 13 bases. Germline CDR1 reads SNHLY; CDR2 reads FYNNEI. The CDR3 nucleotides read TGTGCCAGCAGTGTCGGGACACCCACCGAGCAGTACTTC. Its protein is CASSVGTPTEQYF.

The chain is built from TRBV5-1 and TRBJ2-5; 12 positions match TRBD1. The CDR3 totals 16 residues. J lost 5 bases, V lost 2 bases, and 7 bases had no gene match. Per germline, CDR1 SGHRS and CDR2 YFSETQ. Written as DNA, the CDR3 is TGCGCCAGCAGCTTCCGGGACAGGGGGCAAGGGGAGACCCAGTACTTC. Protein: CASSFRDRGQGETQYF.

This sequence joins TRBV5-1 and TRBJ2-7; possibly TRBD2 for D (5 bases). Germline V CDR1 and CDR2: SGHRS, YFSETQ. CDR3 size: 17 residues. The germline V and J ends were trimmed by 0 bases and 0 bases, with 16 bases remaining between them. The CDR3 bases are TGCGCCAGCAGCTTGGAACTAGGTGAGGACGACTCCTACGAGCAGTACTTC. It codes for CASSLELGEDDSYEQYF.

The chain has TRBV2 and TRBJ1-1, with unresolved D. V lost 5 bases and J 1 base, leaving 8 bases between the germline ends. There are 13 residues in the CDR3. The V gene's germline CDR1 is SNHLY and CDR2 FYNNEI. This chain's CDR3 is CASSPPWNTEAFF. The CDR3 DNA reads as TGTGCCAGCAGTCCCCCGTGGAACACTGAAGCTTTCTTT.

The rearrangement uses TRBV7-9 and TRBJ2-5, with TRBD1 matching 10 bases. The CDR3 totals 14 residues. Germline CDR1 and CDR2: SEHNR and FQNEAQ (reference sequence). Trimming removed 5 bases from V and 6 bases from J; junction bases left unmatched: 6. CDR3 DNA sequence: TGTGCCAGCAGCGCCGGGACAGGGGTTCAGACCCAGTACTTC. As protein: CASSAGTGVQTQYF.

V usage is TRBV5-1 and J usage is TRBJ2-5; possibly TRBD2 for D (6 bases). V was pared by 4 bases and J by 5 bases, with 9 bases between. The germline gives CDR1 SGHRS, CDR2 YFSETQ. The CDR3 is 12 amino acids. The CDR3 coding sequence is TGCGCCAGCAGCCCTGGGGGGGAGACCCAGTACTTC. This codes for CASSPGGETQYF.

The CDR3 loop is CASSLARGLAGAYNEQFF. The CDR3 DNA sequence: TGCGCCAGCAGCTTGGCGAGGGGACTAGCGGGAGCCTACAATGAGCAGTTCTTC. The gene calls are TRBV5-1 and TRBJ2-1; 14 bases are a match to TRBD2. Trimming removed 0 bases from V and 2 bases from J; junction bases left unmatched: 4. The CDR3 extends over 18 amino acids. Germline CDR1 SGHRS, CDR2 YFSETQ.